The T cell receptor beta chain described here comes from a study of blood T cell repertoires in COVID-19. The data were produced by immunoSEQ multiplex PCR, yet TCRdb's version contains in-frame clones alone and is incomplete. The sample includes 150,000 or so clones, around 88% of them seen just once. Germline assignment: CDR1 SGHAT and CDR2 FQNNGV. V was clipped by 2 bases and J by 0 bases, with 15 bases between them. The length of the CDR3 is 17 residues. The chain combines TRBV11-2 with TRBJ2-3, with D possibly matching TRBD1 (6 bases). The origin of this receptor is an older woman with acute or convalescent COVID-19. The sequencing input was peripheral blood. This chain's CDR3 is CASSLTRQGSSTDTQYF. The DNA of the CDR3 is TGTGCCAGCAGCTTAACCCGGCAGGGGTCTAGCACAGATACGCAGTATTTT.